The 21 T cell receptor beta chains reported below all come from one sample, sequenced in a study of OX40 agonist ivuxolimab in advanced cancers. The library was produced with the immunoSEQ multiplex PCR assay. Held by TCRdb, this immuneACCESS table contains in-frame sequences only and omits some clones. Under half of the omission traces to an unresolved V gene where checked; the cause of the rest is unknown. The sample table lists fewer than 90,000 clones, roughly 91% of them with a count of one. Of the sample, about 2.3% is held by the ten largest clones. The sample consisted of CD4+ or CD8+ T cells sorted from blood, taken in a trial of the OX40 agonist ivuxolimab. The receptors here all came from an adult with an advanced solid tumor such as melanoma, head and neck, liver or kidney cancer.

The CDR3 DNA reads as TGTGCCAGCAAGGTTTCCGGGGGCACCGGGGAGCTGTTTTTT. Translated, it gives CASKVSGGTGELFF. V is TRBV28 and J is TRBJ2-2; weak D call: TRBD2 (6 bases). V lost 7 bases and J 4 bases, leaving 13 bases between the germline ends. CDR3 length: 14 amino acids. Germline lookup yields CDR1 MDHEN and CDR2 SYDVKM.

This chain joins TRBV5-1 and TRBJ2-2; D is possibly TRBD2 (6 bases). Trimming stripped 0 bases from V and 6 bases from J, with 9 bases between. Germline V gene data show CDR1 as SGHRS and CDR2 as YFSETQ. The CDR3 spans 14 residues. In DNA form, the CDR3 reads TGCGCCAGCAGCTTGGGACTAGTGGCCGGGGAGCTGTTTTTT. It specifies CASSLGLVAGELFF.

Here the CDR3 reads CASGTSGRVDEQFF. For the CDR3, the DNA is TGTGCCAGCGGGACTAGCGGGAGAGTAGATGAGCAGTTCTTC. The J gene is TRBJ2-1, the V gene TRBV11-2; 14 bases are a match to TRBD2. The germline V gene has CDR1 SGHAT and CDR2 FQNNGV. Losses at the gene ends were 8 bases for V and 8 bases for J; bases not matched to a gene: 5. The CDR3 totals 14 residues.

This rearrangement joins TRBV6-1 to TRBJ2-5, with D perhaps matching TRBD1 or TRBD2 (6 bases each). There are 17 residues in the CDR3. In germline, CDR1 is MNHNS, CDR2 SASEGT. Trimming stripped 2 bases from V and 5 bases from J, with 21 bases between. Written as DNA, the CDR3 is TGTGCCAGCAGTGAAATGAGGGTGGGGGGCGCTTGGGAGACCCAGTACTTC. The encoded protein is CASSEMRVGGAWETQYF.

The chain links TRBV2 to TRBJ2-4, with a possible D match to TRBD2 (5 bases). Germline lookup yields CDR1 SNHLY and CDR2 FYNNEI. The CDR3 has 16 amino acids. Deletions cut 8 bases from V and 1 base from J, with 18 bases between. The CDR3 DNA follows: TGTGCCAGCCGAGACGATCTTTTAGCGGCCAAAAACATTCAGTACTTC. It yields the protein CASRDDLLAAKNIQYF.

The gene calls are TRBV28 and TRBJ1-6; possible D gene TRBD1, 6 bases. The CDR3 covers 17 residues. V was cut by 7 bases and J by 0 bases, with 16 bases left in between. The germline gives CDR1 MDHEN, CDR2 SYDVKM. CDR3 sequence: CASNGSGESSYNSPLHF. The CDR3, as DNA: TGTGCCAGCAATGGCTCAGGGGAGAGCTCCTATAATTCACCCCTCCACTTT.

In its sample, this clone was seen once. J is TRBJ2-1 and V is TRBV5-4; 12 bases agree with TRBD2. Trimming removed 0 bases from V and 0 bases from J; junction bases left unmatched: 4. Germline V CDR1 and CDR2: SGHNT, YYREEE (reference sequence). The CDR3 contains 18 residues. Here the CDR3 reads CASSLGGTSGPSYNEQFF. CDR3 nucleotide sequence: TGTGCCAGCAGCTTGGGGGGGACTAGCGGGCCCTCCTACAATGAGCAGTTCTTC.

CDR3 protein: CASSLAGGDQPQHF. CDR3 DNA sequence: TGCGCCAGCAGCTTGGCGGGGGGGGATCAGCCCCAGCATTTT. V gene TRBV5-1 combines with J gene TRBJ1-5; weak D call: TRBD1 (5 bases). CDR3 length: 14 amino acids. Trimming pared 0 bases from V and 5 bases from J, leaving 9 bases between. Per the germline V gene, CDR1 is SGHRS and CDR2 is YFSETQ. Full variable domain (remainder filled in from reference TRBV5-1 and TRBJ1-5): KAGVTQTPRYLIKTRGQQVTLSCSPISGHRSVSWYQQTPGQGLQFLFEYFSETQRNKGNFPGRFSGRQFSNSRSEMNVSTLELGDSALYLCASSLAGGDQPQHFGDGTRLSIL.

In nucleotides, the CDR3 is TGTGCCAGCAGCCCCCAGGGCGGTCAGGTGGAGGGCTACACCTTC. Protein product: CASSPQGGQVEGYTF. V and J are TRBV7-3 and TRBJ1-2; the D gene is possibly TRBD1 (5 bases). Trimming pared 5 bases from V and 8 bases from J, leaving 21 bases between. This CDR3 region has 15 residues. Germline V gene sequence: CDR1 SGHTA, CDR2 FQGTGA.

The chain employs TRBV5-1 and TRBJ1-4; D remains unclear. Trimming pared 2 bases from V and 5 bases from J, leaving 10 bases between. Per the germline V gene, CDR1 is SGHRS and CDR2 is YFSETQ. The CDR3 totals 14 residues. Written as DNA, the CDR3 is TGCGCCAGCAGCTTAGGGATCATAAATGAAAAACTGTTTTTT. It yields the protein CASSLGIINEKLFF.

The chain combines TRBV9 with TRBJ2-5, with 10 bases that match TRBD1. The germline V gene encodes CDR1 SGDLS and CDR2 YYNGEE. Trimming removed 4 bases from V and 5 bases from J; junction bases left unmatched: 2. The CDR3 spans 13 residues. The CDR3 coding sequence is TGTGCCAGCAGCACGACAGGGGGCGAGACCCAGTACTTC. Translation: CASSTTGGETQYF.

The V gene is TRBV15, the J gene TRBJ2-7, with a tentative D call TRBD2 (6 bases). Trimming took off 1 base at V and 6 bases at J, with 16 bases between the two ends. Germline-derived CDR1 and CDR2 are LNHNV and YYDKDF (reference sequence). The CDR3 covers 15 residues. CDR3 sequence reads: CATSRASGVQGEQYF. CDR3 DNA sequence: TGTGCCACCAGCAGAGCATCGGGAGTTCAGGGCGAGCAGTACTTC.

The rearrangement joins TRBV4-1 to TRBJ2-7; D perhaps matches TRBD2 (5 bases). V dropped 2 bases and J dropped 0 bases, with 11 bases sitting between them. The CDR3 contains 15 residues. Germline loops: CDR1 MGHRA, CDR2 YSYEKL. CDR3 sequence (DNA): TGCGCCAGCAGCCAAACCGGACTGCGCTCCTACGAGCAGTACTTC. It codes for CASSQTGLRSYEQYF.

This chain joins TRBV21-1 and TRBJ2-1; the DNA was not used to check the table's D call, TRBD2. TRBV21-1 is given as a pseudogene. The CDR3 is made up of 15 amino acids. The CDR3 region is CASSKGSGSLDEQFF. In nucleotides, the CDR3 is TGTGCCAGCAGCAAAGGTAGCGGGAGTCTCGATGAGCAGTTCTTC.

The V gene is TRBV10-1, the J gene TRBJ1-3; a possible D gene is TRBD1 (5 bases). Looked up from germline, CDR1 is WNHNN and CDR2 is SYGVQD (reference sequence). The V gene lost 3 bases and the J gene lost 2 bases, with 8 bases spanning the gap. The CDR3 is 14 amino acids. The CDR3 here is CASSEPGTGNTIYF. The CDR3 bases are TGCGCCAGCAGTGAACCAGGGACTGGAAACACCATATATTTT.

The chain joins TRBV10-3 to TRBJ1-2; a weak D match, TRBD1 (5 bases). The CDR3 is 13 residues long. V lost 1 base and J lost 6, with 9 bases in between. The germline V gene has CDR1 ENHRY and CDR2 SYGVKD. Here the CDR3 reads CAISEWGVDGYTF. CDR3 bases: TGTGCCATCAGTGAGTGGGGGGTCGATGGCTACACCTTC.

The chain uses TRBV6-1 and TRBJ1-3; unclear D gene. From germline, CDR1 is MNHNS and CDR2 SASEGT. V shed 2 bases and J shed 0 bases, with 14 bases lying between them. The CDR3 length is 17 residues. CDR3 DNA sequence: TGTGCCAGCAGTGAAAGAGGCGACGCAGCCTCTGGAAACACCATATATTTT. It is translated as CASSERGDAASGNTIYF.

The rearrangement joins TRBV28 to TRBJ2-3, with a weak D call TRBD2 (5 bases). The CDR3 spans 13 residues. V was pared by 2 bases and J by 4 bases, with 7 bases between. CDR1 and CDR2 (germline): MDHEN, SYDVKM. CDR3 DNA sequence: TGTGCCAGCAGTTTAGCTAGCCCAGATACGCAGTATTTT. This gives the protein CASSLASPDTQYF.

The rearrangement joins TRBV19 to TRBJ2-7; 7 bases are a match to TRBD2. The CDR3 sequence is 17 residues long. Germline values: CDR1 LNHDA, CDR2 SQIVND (reference sequence). J was trimmed by 2 bases and V by 4 bases; bases with no gene match: 14. CDR3 nucleotides: TGTGCCAGTAGTAGCCGGACGGCGGGAGCCTTACCCTACGAGCAGTACTTC. Its protein product is CASSSRTAGALPYEQYF.

The rearrangement links TRBV9 to TRBJ1-1; D unclear. Trimming shortened V by 4 bases and J by 5 bases, and 12 bases separated the two germline ends. Per the germline V gene, CDR1 is SGDLS and CDR2 is YYNGEE. The length of the CDR3 is 13 residues. This chain's CDR3 is CASSPRLGTEAFF. DNA of the CDR3: TGTGCCAGCAGCCCACGCCTTGGGACTGAAGCTTTCTTT.

The V and J genes are TRBV9 and TRBJ2-7, with 9 positions matching TRBD2. The CDR3 spans 16 residues. Germline lookup yields CDR1 SGDLS and CDR2 YYNGEE. V dropped 1 base and J dropped 3; count of bases not matched to a gene: 8. CDR3 sequence reads: CASSVYRASGIYEQYF. The CDR3 DNA reads as TGTGCCAGCAGCGTATATAGGGCTAGCGGGATCTACGAGCAGTACTTC. Full variable domain (rest looked up from reference TRBV9 and TRBJ2-7): DSGVTQTPKHLITATGQRVTLRCSPRSGDLSVYWYQQSLDQGLQFLIQYYNGEERAKGNILERFSAQQFPDLHSELNLSSLELGDSALYFCASSVYRASGIYEQYFGPGTRLTVT.